This entry concerns a single T cell receptor (beta chain). Its specific antigen is unknown. No base qualities exist here, and no much larger clone lies one base off it. CDR1 and CDR2 (ENHRY, SYGVKD) derive from the germline V gene. Spanning cysteine to phenylalanine, the CDR3 consists of 14 amino acids. Of the read, only the CDR3 DNA is kept; its 42 bases are in frame from base 1. Trimmed from V: 6 bases; trimmed from J: 5 bases; junction bases lacking a gene match: 5. The sample originates from a study of blood T cell repertoires in COVID-19 (TCRdb year 2020). About the study as a whole: Samples covering the acute and convalescent phases of COVID-19 were provided by collaborators in the United States, Italy and Spain. The samples were drawn from the first 160 participants of the ongoing ImmuneRACE study and from 950 to 1,500 subjects provided by 6 global collaborators. A de-identified subject ID, COVID-19 status, age in years and sex were almost always included in the sample metadata. The material from the prospective study consisted of cDNA or gDNA derived from T cells, B-cell-depleted T cells, or PBMCs. The repertoires were made available in a free public database intended to serve as a resource for research on the immune response to SARS-CoV-2. Where HLA class I and class II types were available, the types were taken from metadata supplied by the sample provider, not from assay-based typing. Deeply sampled blood TCRbeta repertoires from subjects exposed to, actively infected with, or recovered from COVID-19 were included in the dataset.

The immunoSEQ Assay, a bias-controlled multiplex PCR, was used to amplify TCRbeta CDR3 regions from genomic DNA. For the original study's pipeline: The number of nucleated cells in each sample was estimated from the amplification of reference gene primers within the assay. To quantify the absolute abundance of each unique TCRbeta CDR3 rearrangement, sequence reads were collapsed and filtered. For each sample, productive Simpson clonality was calculated as the square root of Simpson's diversity index across productive rearrangements. TCRdb carries this immuneACCESS record with in-frame sequences only. Its versions omit some clonotypes, under half of them owing to an unresolved V gene in the studies checked, with the rest unexplained. V, J and clone size were drawn from that table, and D and trimming were deduced from the DNA. Within this sample are under 250,000 clones, with around four fifths of them counted one time only. The ten largest clones capture roughly 4% of the sample.

The investigation overall reported the following: How much clinical and demographic metadata was included differed by source and by participant, and the metadata was provided uncurated.

The collaborating institutions used their own protocols to collect whole blood in K2EDTA tubes. Collaborator samples were shipped for TCRbeta analysis as frozen whole blood, isolated PBMCs, or DNA extracted from either sample type. Source material: peripheral blood. This sequence was found in a man aged 50 to 60 with acute or convalescent COVID-19. The rearranged segments are TRBV10-3 and TRBJ2-2; 8 junctional bases match TRBD2. The CDR3 region: CAISSGLETGELFF. The DNA sequence is given as TGTGCCATCAGCTCGGGACTAGAAACCGGGGAGCTGTTTTTT.